A single sample gave rise to the 8 T cell receptor beta chains below, sequenced in a study of T cells in Graves' hyperthyroidism and ophthalmopathy. TCR beta CDR3 region amplification was performed from RNA transcripts. The HTBI primer set was used in a first-round RT-PCR of the TCR CDR3. One entry per CDR3 protein, called by TCRdb with MiXCR from the multiplex PCR reads. The sample lists roughly 420,000 distinct CDR3 sequences, around 14% occurring once. What was sequenced was blood. The receptor set was obtained from a woman younger than 30 with Graves' hyperthyroidism.

This clonotype was observed a few times. The CDR3 loop reads CASSARTREASGSNEQFF. DNA of the CDR3: TGCGCCAGCAGTGCGAGAACTCGGGAGGCTTCGGGATCCAATGAGCAGTTCTTC. J is TRBJ2-1 and V is TRBV10-1, with 7 nucleotides matching TRBD2. In germline, CDR1 is WNHNN, CDR2 SYGVQD (reference sequence). V lost 4 bases to trimming and J lost 6 bases; unmatched junction nucleotides: 18. This CDR3 has 18 amino acids.

Many counts were recorded for this clonotype. The chain joins TRBV28 to TRBJ1-5, with D perhaps matching TRBD1 (6 bases). Between the trimmed V and J ends, which lost 1 base and 2 bases, there was a span of 9 bases. CDR1 is MDHEN and CDR2 is SYDVKM in the germline V gene. The CDR3 length is 15 residues. CDR3 in amino acids: CASSLSGEGNQPQHF. The CDR3 nucleotides are TGTGCCAGCAGTTTATCAGGGGAGGGCAATCAGCCCCAGCATTTT.

This clonotype was counted a few times. The chain couples TRBV5-5 to TRBJ1-5; D is perhaps TRBD1 (6 bases). The CDR3 totals 15 residues. V dropped 5 bases and J dropped 1 base, with 13 bases sitting between them. CDR1 and CDR2 from the germline V gene are SGHKS and YYEKEE (reference sequence). The CDR3, as DNA: TGTGCCAGCAGTCAACAGGGTGCGAGCAATCAGCCCCAGCATTTT. Translation gives CASSQQGASNQPQHF.

J is TRBJ1-1 and V is TRBV12-3 or TRBV12-4; no definite D call. This CDR3 comprises 11 residues. Trimming removed 8 bases at V and 6 bases at J, with 10 bases between. The CDR3 DNA is TGTGCCAGCGTCCGGGATTCTGAAGCTTTCTTT. It specifies CASVRDSEAFF.

This clonotype was detected ten times or more. The chain carries TRBV7-2 and TRBJ2-5; 8 positions match TRBD1. Germline V gene sequence: CDR1 SGHTA, CDR2 FQGNSA. There are 16 residues in the CDR3. Trimming at V came to 5 bases and at J to 1 base, leaving 9 bases not matched to a gene. The CDR3 DNA follows: TGTGCCAGCAGCCGGTTCAAACAGGGGGTCCAAGAGACCCAGTACTTC. Its translation: CASSRFKQGVQETQYF.

This clonotype has a count of ten or more. This chain joins TRBV20-1 and TRBJ1-1; D remains unclear. This CDR3 contains 13 residues. Per germline, CDR1 DFQATT and CDR2 SNEGSKA (reference sequence). Trimming cost V 6 bases and J 5 bases, with 16 bases left between them. Here the CDR3 reads CSAENGRETEAFF. The CDR3 nucleotides are TGCAGTGCGGAAAACGGGCGGGAGACTGAAGCTTTCTTT.

This clonotype was detected many times. This chain's CDR3 is CSASGRALDTQYF. CDR3 bases: TGCAGTGCTAGCGGGAGGGCCCTAGATACGCAGTATTTT. The chain employs TRBV20-1 and TRBJ2-3, with TRBD2 identical over 8 bases. Germline trimming cut 3 bases from V and 5 bases from J; bases unmatched to any gene: 4. The CDR3 sequence is 13 residues long. Germline V gene lookup returns CDR1 DFQATT and CDR2 SNEGSKA (reference sequence).

V and J are TRBV6-1 and TRBJ1-1; D unclear. CDR1 and CDR2 from the germline V gene are MNHNS and SASEGT. V was shortened by 4 bases and J by 6 bases, with 12 bases between the two germline ends. CDR3 length: 13 residues. CDR3 in amino acids: CASSVRRLAEAFF. The CDR3, as DNA: TGTGCCAGCAGTGTCCGGAGGCTCGCTGAAGCTTTCTTT.